This is a list of T cell receptor beta chains from one sample in a study of neurological immune-mediated disorders. TCRdb analysed the 5' RACE reads with MiXCR anew, one entry per CDR3 protein. The sample lists about 59,000 distinct CDR3 sequences, around 24% occurring once. The sample consisted of PBMCs. These TCRs come from a man aged 60 to 75 with HTLV-1-associated myelopathy (HAM/TSP). Each CDR3 is given with its conserved first and last residue. The order of the fields is V gene, D gene, J gene, CDR3 length, clone size, CDR3 DNA, CDR3 protein. A D gene is named only where the DNA matches it firmly. Size is omitted from some rows. Given values are once, few, many or a class for expanded clones.

TRBV6-5,NA,TRBJ2-1,14,NA,TGTGCCAGCAGTTCACTCCCCTACGGTGGGGAGCAGTTCTTC,CASSSLPYGGEQFF
TRBV5-1,NA,TRBJ2-2,15,NA,TGCGCCAGCAGCTTGGTAGTAGGGAACACCGGGGAGCTGTTTTTT,CASSLVVGNTGELFF
TRBV7-8,NA,TRBJ2-3,14,few,TGTGCCAGCAGCTTATGGGGTTATCCAGATACGCAGTATTTT,CASSLWGYPDTQYF
TRBV24-1,TRBD2,TRBJ2-7,12,many,TGTGCCACCGCAGGACTAGCGGGCGAGCAGTACTTC,CATAGLAGEQYF
TRBV3-1,TRBD2,TRBJ2-2,17,NA,TGTGCCAGCAGCCAAGGCCACGGGAGGGCTAACACCGGGGAGCTGTTTTTT,CASSQGHGRANTGELFF
TRBV4-2,NA,TRBJ1-5,13,many,TGTGCCAGCAGCCAAGATTTAGGGAGGCCCCAGCATTTT,CASSQDLGRPQHF
TRBV27,NA,TRBJ1-4,14,NA,TGTGCCAGCAGTTTGGGCAGGGGCGCTAAAAAACTGTTTTTT,CASSLGRGAKKLFF
TRBV3-1,NA,TRBJ2-2,14,many,TGTGCCAGCAGCCAAGGGGTGAACACCGGGGAGCTGTTTTTT,CASSQGVNTGELFF
TRBV3-1,NA,TRBJ2-1,14,many,TGTGCCAGCAGCCTTAGTCTTAAGTCCAATGAGCAGTTCTTC,CASSLSLKSNEQFF
TRBV2,NA,TRBJ2-1,13,many,TGTGCCAGCAGCATCGGAGGGGTGAATGAGCAGTTCTTC,CASSIGGVNEQFF
TRBV5-1,NA,TRBJ2-5,16,many,TGCGCCAGCAGCCAATCCAACAGGCTTGAAGGAGAGACCCAGTACTTC,CASSQSNRLEGETQYF
TRBV11-2,NA,TRBJ1-3,14,NA,TGTGCCAGCAGCCACGGACAGTCTGGAAACACCATATATTTT,CASSHGQSGNTIYF
TRBV5-1,NA,TRBJ2-1,15,NA,TGCGCCAGCAGTCTTGGTGGGAGGAACTACAATGAGCAGTTCTTC,CASSLGGRNYNEQFF
TRBV5-1,NA,TRBJ2-1,14,many,TGCGCCAGCAGCTTGGGCCAGGTGAGCAATGAGCAGTTCTTC,CASSLGQVSNEQFF
TRBV7-9,NA,TRBJ2-3,17,many,TGTGCCAGCAGCCAGAGTACGGCTTCAGTTAGCACAGATACGCAGTATTTT,CASSQSTASVSTDTQYF
TRBV18,NA,TRBJ1-3,16,few,TGTGCCAGCTCACCAGGCACAGCACTCTCTGGAAACACCATATATTTT,CASSPGTALSGNTIYF
TRBV20-1,TRBD2,TRBJ2-3,16,NA,TGCAGTGCTGCCATGGCGTATAGCGGGGGCACAGATACGCAGTATTTT,CSAAMAYSGGTDTQYF
TRBV7-2,TRBD2,TRBJ2-3,15,NA,TGTGCCAGCAGCTTACCTAGCGGGATAAAAGATACGCAGTATTTT,CASSLPSGIKDTQYF
TRBV5-8,NA,TRBJ1-4,16,many,TGTGCCAGCAGCTTGACCCCGACGGGAACTAATGAAAAACTGTTTTTT,CASSLTPTGTNEKLFF
TRBV20-1,TRBD2,TRBJ2-1,16,NA,TGCAGTGCTCTAGGGGAGCGGGGTATCGCCTACAATGAGCAGTTCTTC,CSALGERGIAYNEQFF
TRBV15,NA,TRBJ2-1,12,NA,TGTGCCACCAGCAGAGGTCTGGATGAGCAGTTCTTC,CATSRGLDEQFF
TRBV12-3/TRBV12-4,TRBD2,TRBJ2-1,15,NA,TGTGCCAGCAGTCCTGGGACTAGCGGGAGTTCTGAGCAGTTCTTC,CASSPGTSGSSEQFF
TRBV20-1,NA,TRBJ2-2,13,many,TGCAGTGCTAATCACAGGAGGGGTGGGGAGCTGTTTTTT,CSANHRRGGELFF
TRBV4-1,TRBD1,TRBJ2-7,16,many,TGCGCCAGCAGCCAAGCAGGGGTGGGACAGGGGGAGTTGCAGTACTTC,CASSQAGVGQGELQYF
TRBV28,TRBD2,TRBJ2-1,14,NA,TGTGCCACCACTGCTAGCGGGCCTTACAATGAGCAGTTCTTC,CATTASGPYNEQFF